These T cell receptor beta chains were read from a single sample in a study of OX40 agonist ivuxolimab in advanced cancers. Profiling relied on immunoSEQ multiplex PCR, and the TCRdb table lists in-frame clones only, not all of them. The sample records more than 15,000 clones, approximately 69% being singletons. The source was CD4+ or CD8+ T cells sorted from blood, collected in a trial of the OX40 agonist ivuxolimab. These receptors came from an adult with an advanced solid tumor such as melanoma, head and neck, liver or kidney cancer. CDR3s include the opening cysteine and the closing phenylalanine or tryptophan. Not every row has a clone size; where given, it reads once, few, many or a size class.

cdr3_aa: CATSRGRLAGDLQVQFF
clone_size: NA
v_call: TRBV15
j_call: TRBJ2-1

cdr3_aa: CSVEGERAGGSYNEQFF
clone_size: NA
v_call: TRBV29-1
j_call: TRBJ2-1

cdr3_aa: CASSELGKSYEQYF
clone_size: NA
v_call: TRBV25-1
j_call: TRBJ2-7

cdr3_aa: CASSAWTSGSNEQYF
clone_size: NA
v_call: TRBV7-9
j_call: TRBJ2-7

cdr3_aa: CASSLGRGWPQHF
clone_size: NA
v_call: TRBV5-6
j_call: TRBJ1-5

cdr3_aa: CASSDGNTGELFF
clone_size: NA
v_call: TRBV9
j_call: TRBJ2-2

cdr3_aa: CASSFRDSASGLFF
clone_size: once
v_call: TRBV5-1
j_call: TRBJ1-4

cdr3_aa: CASSYSGVGEQYF
clone_size: NA
v_call: TRBV6-5
j_call: NA

cdr3_aa: CASSLGQDGTEAFF
clone_size: few
v_call: TRBV19
j_call: TRBJ1-1

cdr3_aa: CASSYMEVSSYEQYF
clone_size: NA
v_call: TRBV2
j_call: TRBJ2-7

cdr3_aa: CASSLTAYSNQPQHF
clone_size: NA
v_call: TRBV6-6
j_call: TRBJ1-5

cdr3_aa: CASSLIIAGVDEQYF
clone_size: NA
v_call: TRBV13
j_call: TRBJ2-7

cdr3_aa: CASSGRGEQGNAFGNTIYF
clone_size: NA
v_call: TRBV9
j_call: TRBJ1-3

cdr3_aa: CASSPTGPYEQYF
clone_size: NA
v_call: TRBV27
j_call: TRBJ2-7

cdr3_aa: CASGQGLYEQYF
clone_size: NA
v_call: TRBV28
j_call: TRBJ2-7

cdr3_aa: CASSQSPPGPGTLSGANVLTF
clone_size: NA
v_call: TRBV4-2
j_call: TRBJ2-6

cdr3_aa: CASSAPGASGDNEQFF
clone_size: NA
v_call: TRBV27
j_call: TRBJ2-1

cdr3_aa: CASRIGMTEAFF
clone_size: few
v_call: TRBV7-9
j_call: TRBJ1-1

cdr3_aa: CASTVLTPGGYNEQFF
clone_size: NA
v_call: TRBV28
j_call: TRBJ2-1

cdr3_aa: CASSLTRTGELFF
clone_size: NA
v_call: TRBV13
j_call: TRBJ2-2

cdr3_aa: CASSLVGGGFTEAFF
clone_size: few
v_call: TRBV4-1
j_call: TRBJ1-1

cdr3_aa: CASSPPGIYEQYF
clone_size: NA
v_call: TRBV19
j_call: TRBJ2-7

cdr3_aa: CASSIEDREDTQYF
clone_size: NA
v_call: TRBV28
j_call: TRBJ2-3

cdr3_aa: CASSDLTGGSLYEQYF
clone_size: few
v_call: TRBV7-6
j_call: TRBJ2-7

cdr3_aa: CASSLGQGSGNTEAFF
clone_size: NA
v_call: TRBV18
j_call: TRBJ1-1